Listed below are T cell receptor beta chains from one sample, sequenced in a study of T cells expressing NK-cell markers. TCRdb re-called the 5' RACE reads; one entry per CDR3 protein, DNA not given. The specimen's table records about 410,000 distinct CDR3 sequences. Sample: blood T cells: a sorted CD56 or NKG2C T cell subset, CD4+ or CD8+ T cells, or bulk PBMC T cells (not recorded which). The receptor set was obtained from a woman in her forties or fifties in good health. The CDR3 runs from the conserved cysteine through the conserved F or W.

TRBJ1-1,TRBV29-1,CSVSRGLGTEAFF
TRBJ1-5,TRBV28,CASRRTGGGNQPQHF
TRBJ1-2,TRBV12-3/TRBV12-4,CASSFPPGESGYTF
TRBJ2-7,TRBV5-1,CASSLVSGVGEQYF
TRBJ1-1,TRBV24-1,CATSMTANTEAFF
TRBJ2-1,TRBV4-1,CASSQGLPDNEQFF
TRBJ2-1,TRBV20-1,CSARDFKGTVAYNEQFF
TRBJ2-7,TRBV14,CASSQEGTQIGWEYF
TRBJ2-3,TRBV7-2,CASSLGRDVADTQYF
TRBJ2-6,TRBV12-3/TRBV12-4,CASSPGLRAYSGANVLTF
TRBJ2-3,TRBV2,CASSERGAGRRFDTDTQYF
TRBJ2-2,TRBV6-6,CASSGGLAGSNTGELFF
TRBJ2-7,TRBV15,CATSRDLAGGPYEQYF
TRBJ2-7,TRBV7-8,CASSPYGGGPNEQYF
TRBJ2-1,TRBV11-3,CASSWRFSGGEQFF
TRBJ1-6,TRBV2,CASSEARANSPLHF
TRBJ2-1,TRBV6-1,CASIQDYNEQFF
TRBJ2-5,TRBV9,CASSVAGGRAGETQYF